This TCR beta chain was identified during a study of T cell responses to AZD1222 COVID-19 vaccine. Study-wide findings and caveats: A reported finding is that nearly half of spike-specific TCRs target unmutated variant regions. Among AZD1222 vaccinees, only six or seven were seropositive at baseline.

Assay: immunoSEQ multiplex PCR; the TCRdb copy retains only in-frame clones and omits some. The sample records 150,000 or so clones, around 90% being singletons. Comments on this clone: The antigen remains unidentified.

The CDR3 covers 14 residues. V was pared by 5 bases and J by 8 bases, with 7 bases of the junction left unmatched. The V gene's germline CDR1 is LNHDA and CDR2 SQIVND (reference sequence). The clonotype comes from an adult in good health. J is TRBJ2-4 and V is TRBV19, with 9 bases that match TRBD1. The specimen was peripheral blood, collected on day 0 of AZD1222 vaccination. The CDR3: CASSPRDREDIQYF. DNA of the CDR3: TGTGCCAGTAGTCCCCGGGACAGGGAGGACATTCAGTACTTC.